Each of the 15 T cell receptor beta chains below was sequenced from the same sample in a study of cytomegalovirus exposure and HLA in healthy donors. This PCR relied on a set of 60 Vbeta primers and 13 Jbeta primers. TCRdb's table, derived via immunoSEQ multiplex PCR, lists solely in-frame clones and lacks some. The repertoire includes roughly 140,000 clones, roughly 80% of them detected once, and around 6.2% sits in the top ten. The sequenced material came from PBMCs. These receptors were taken from a man aged 25-45 years in good health and CMV-seropositive.

This clone has a handful of counts. CDR3 amino acids: CASRRQGEIEKLFF. The CDR3 DNA reads as TGTGCCAGCAGACGACAGGGAGAGATTGAAAAACTGTTTTTT. The chain recombines TRBV2 with TRBJ1-4; TRBD1 aligns across 7 bases. This CDR3 contains 14 residues. The V gene's germline CDR1 is SNHLY and CDR2 FYNNEI. Losses at the gene ends were 6 bases for V and 7 bases for J; bases not matched to a gene: 8.

The rearrangement joins TRBV4-3 to TRBJ2-7; TRBD2 aligns across 9 bases. Germline lookup yields CDR1 LGHNA and CDR2 YSLEER. With 2 bases clipped from V and 3 bases from J, the junction kept 5 bases outside the gene matches. The CDR3 spans 15 residues. The CDR3 reads CASSQNLAGFYEQYF. The CDR3 coding sequence is TGCGCCAGCAGCCAAAATCTAGCGGGGTTCTACGAGCAGTACTTC.

This clone occurred a few times. The same CDR3 also results from other DNA sequences found in this sample. V is TRBV5-6 and J is TRBJ2-5; D is unclear. Trimming shortened V by 1 base and J by 5 bases, and 9 bases separated the two germline ends. This CDR3 region has 13 residues. Germline values: CDR1 SGHDT, CDR2 YYEEEE. The CDR3 DNA reads TGTGCCAGCAGCTTGTTGGCCAGGGAGACCCAGTACTTC. As protein: CASSLLARETQYF. Supplemented by reference TRBV5-6 and TRBJ2-5, the full variable domain reads DAGVTQSPTHLIKTRGQQVTLRCSPKSGHDTVSWYQQALGQGPQFIFQYYEEEERQRGNFPDRFSGHQFPNYSSELNVNALLLGDSALYLCASSLLARETQYFGPGTRLLVL.

The chain recombines TRBV10-3 with TRBJ2-5, with D hard to call. CDR1 is ENHRY, CDR2 SYGVKD, per germline. Trimming shortened V by 6 bases and J by 2 bases, and 10 bases separated the two germline ends. The CDR3 runs to 13 residues. The CDR3 DNA reads as TGTGCCATCAGAGATCAGGCGCAAGAGACCCAGTACTTC. Its translation: CAIRDQAQETQYF.

V usage is TRBV19 and J usage is TRBJ1-1; 7 bases are shared with TRBD1. CDR1 and CDR2 from the germline V gene are LNHDA and SQIVND (reference sequence). The CDR3 consists of 15 residues. Trimming cost V 5 bases and J 1 base; bases outside gene matches: 7. CDR3 DNA: TGTGCCAGTAGTGCCCGGGACAGCGGGAACACTGAAGCTTTCTTT. Its translation is CASSARDSGNTEAFF.

The chain is built from TRBV30 and TRBJ1-6, with D possibly being TRBD1 (6 bases). The V end lost 0 bases, the J end lost 5 bases, and 8 bases lay between the germline ends. CDR1 is GTSNPN and CDR2 is SVGIG in the germline V gene (reference sequence). CDR3 size: 14 residues. In nucleotides, the CDR3 is TGTGCCTGGAGTGTAGGGGGGGATAATTCACCCCTCCACTTT. Translating gives CAWSVGGDNSPLHF.

V and J are TRBV10-1 and TRBJ2-1, with 8 bases matching TRBD1. CDR3 length: 15 amino acids. V dropped 3 bases and J dropped 1; count of bases not matched to a gene: 2. Germline CDR1 reads WNHNN; CDR2 reads SYGVQD (reference sequence). CDR3 bases: TGCGCCAGCAGTGATAACAGGGGGTCCTACAATGAGCAGTTCTTC. This translates into CASSDNRGSYNEQFF.

In its sample, this clone was seen once. The rearrangement joins TRBV10-3 to TRBJ1-5, with 7 bases that match TRBD1. V lost 3 bases, J lost 6 bases, and 5 bases stayed unmatched. Germline CDR1 is ENHRY and CDR2 is SYGVKD. The CDR3 has 14 residues. CDR3 bases: TGTGCCATCAGTGACCCGACAGGGAGTCAGCCCCAGCATTTT. The encoded protein is CAISDPTGSQPQHF.

The V call is TRBV11-2, the J call TRBJ2-1; 8 positions match TRBD2. V shed 1 base and J 0 bases; nucleotides not matched to a gene: 2. CDR3 size: 16 residues. CDR1 SGHAT and CDR2 FQNNGV come from the germline V gene. The CDR3 spells CASSLVAGGSYNEQFF. DNA for the CDR3: TGTGCCAGCAGCTTAGTGGCGGGGGGCTCCTACAATGAGCAGTTCTTC.

The V call is TRBV6-6, the J call TRBJ1-2; D may be TRBD1 (5 bases). The CDR3 spans 11 residues. The germline V and J ends were trimmed by 7 bases and 14 bases, with 17 bases remaining between them. Germline CDR1 is MNHNY and CDR2 is SVGAGI (reference sequence). The CDR3 nucleotides are TGTGCCAGCACCGAGCCCGACAGATTTACCTTC. Translation gives CASTEPDRFTF.

The V call is TRBV28, the J call TRBJ2-1; 12 nucleotides line up with TRBD2. The CDR3 covers 17 residues. J was trimmed by 8 bases and V by 5 bases; bases with no gene match: 13. Germline V gene data show CDR1 as MDHEN and CDR2 as SYDVKM. The CDR3 region is CASSLLGGLAGVYEQFF. The CDR3 DNA reads TGTGCCAGCAGTCTGCTTGGGGGACTAGCGGGTGTCTATGAGCAGTTCTTC.

The V and J genes are TRBV9 and TRBJ2-1; TRBD1 matches 9 bases. V trimming: 0 bases; J trimming: 9 bases; junction bases outside the gene matches: 7. This CDR3 has 15 amino acids. The V gene's germline CDR1 is SGDLS and CDR2 YYNGEE. CDR3 protein: CASSVEGQGTSEQFF. The CDR3 nucleotides read TGTGCCAGCAGCGTAGAGGGACAGGGTACAAGTGAGCAGTTCTTC.

The genes are TRBV5-6 and TRBJ2-1; unclear D gene. The germline CDR1 and CDR2 sequences are SGHDT and YYEEEE. This CDR3 comprises 13 residues. V gave up 0 bases and J gave up 5 bases, with 6 bases separating them. CDR3 sequence reads: CASSLEADNEQFF. The DNA for the CDR3 is TGTGCCAGCAGCTTGGAGGCGGACAATGAGCAGTTCTTC.

The chain joins TRBV30 to TRBJ2-1; D ambiguous. The CDR3 has 11 residues. V was cut by 3 bases and J by 8 bases, with 8 bases left in between. CDR1 is GTSNPN, CDR2 SVGIG, per germline (reference sequence). The CDR3 sequence is CAWSSSDEQFF. The CDR3 nucleotides read TGTGCCTGGAGCAGCAGCGATGAGCAGTTCTTC.

This clone was counted once. The chain carries TRBV6-1 and TRBJ2-7; 12 bases match TRBD2. Germline values: CDR1 MNHNS, CDR2 SASEGT. Unmatched junction bases numbered 9, after V lost 5 bases and J lost 4 bases. The CDR3 consists of 16 residues. The CDR3 sequence is CASSKGLAGTLYEQYF. CDR3 in DNA: TGTGCCAGCAGTAAAGGACTAGCGGGGACCCTTTACGAGCAGTACTTC.